The entry that follows covers one TCR beta chain sequence. In its sample, this clonotype was seen a few times. The antigen it recognizes is unknown. Base qualities are missing; no much larger clone stands one base away. The sample originates from a study of T-cell memory formation after mild COVID-19 (dated by TCRdb to 2020 to 2023). Concerning the study at large: Most TCR sequence clusters were specific to one of the two donors. The cohort was made up of two young adult volunteers, one female and one male, who were previously healthy. T-cell clones expanding and contracting after mild COVID-19 in two donors were tracked by longitudinal TCRalpha and TCRbeta repertoire sequencing.

Results the study describes overall, beyond this receptor: Some responding clones were found in pre-infection memory, which suggests that pre-existing cross-reactive memory T cells took part in the SARS-CoV-2 response. The study covered only a couple of mild cases, and larger cohorts including severe cases with pre-infection samples were considered necessary. Balanced CD4/CD8 phenotypes were observed for clones contracting from day 15 to 85, whereas a bias towards CD4+ was observed for a second wave of clones expanding from day 15 to 37. SARS-CoV-2 specificity of the second-wave clones peaking on day 37 was not confirmed. Contracting CD4+ clones turned up mainly in the CM and EM memory subsets, whereas EMRA was where CD8+ clones were enriched.

Spanning cysteine to phenylalanine, the CDR3 consists of 15 amino acids. Only the CDR3 portion is preserved as DNA: 45 bases, with reading frame beginning at the first base. Reading the germline V gene (reference sequence) gives CDR1 DFQATT and CDR2 SNEGSKA. Trimming removed 0 bases from V and 5 bases from J, leaving 16 bases between the germline ends. Reads for this sample came from an Illumina NovaSeq 6000. TCRalpha and TCRbeta cDNA libraries were constructed by 5'RACE with constant-segment primers, with sample barcodes and unique molecular identifiers being introduced. RNA was extracted from every sample with Trizol reagent. Amplification of the libraries took two PCR steps, and the second step added a second sample barcode plus Illumina TruSeq adapters. The libraries were sequenced on an Illumina NovaSeq using 2 x 150 bp paired-end reads. On the authors' methods: Reads were demultiplexed and collapsed into UMI-guided consensus sequences with migec v1.2.7. Using mixcr v2.1.11, UMI consensuses were aligned to TRA and TRB V and J templates and then assembled into clonotypes. A clonotype was counted as expanded or contracted only when both edgeR and NoisET called the clonotype significant, with the noise models trained on biological replicates. For edgeR calls, a false discovery rate-adjusted p below 0.01 and a log2 fold-change threshold of 1 were applied. As an exploratory analysis of dynamics, max-normalized trajectories of the 1000 most abundant clonotypes were examined with PCA combined with hierarchical clustering. Each responding clone was given a CD4 or CD8 phenotype based on the CD4+ and CD8+ repertoires, which had been sequenced separately. TCRdb trimmed the raw reads at Q25, called clones with MiXCR and kept productive beta chains. Rows are unified per CDR3 protein, each entry keeping the most common DNA and genes. It is TCRdb's table, rather than the study itself, that gives the V and J calls and clone size. The sample has hundreds of thousands of distinct CDR3 sequences on record, 20% to 25% of them singletons. Together, the top ten hold roughly 8.1% of the sample.

Ficoll-Paque density gradient centrifugation was used to isolate PBMCs. The sample comprised PBMCs or a T cell subset sorted from them (not recorded which). The clonotype comes from an adult woman who had mild COVID-19 (a few samples of this study predate the infection). The sample titles of this study are shuffled in the database, so cell type and time point are left out; the donor was told from shared clones. Recombination connected TRBV20-1 to TRBJ1-2, and the D gene may be TRBD1, 5 bases matching. At the DNA level, the sequence is TGCAGTGCTAGAGACCCCGGGGGGGATTGGTATGGCTACACCTTC. Protein translation: CSARDPGGDWYGYTF.